Below, one T cell receptor beta chain is given with its context. CDR3 length: 14 residues. Germline lookup yields CDR1 LNHDA and CDR2 SQIVND (reference sequence). The V end was cut by 5 bases, the J end by 1 base, with 11 bases between. The entry originates in a study of control samples from healthy donors and cancer patients. The method was immunoSEQ multiplex PCR; TCRdb's version includes in-frame clones alone and lacks a portion of them. The sample shows under 150,000 clones, 85% to 95% of them seen only once. Material: blood. This chain links TRBV19 with TRBJ1-1; perhaps TRBD1 as D (6 bases). This sequence was found in a man aged 30-40 years in good health. The CDR3: CASSFGTPNTEAFF. The CDR3, as DNA: TGTGCCAGTAGTTTCGGGACACCGAACACTGAAGCTTTCTTT.